This TCR beta chain was found in a study of PD-1 blockade in classical Hodgkin lymphoma. Study at large: Nivolumab was administered to patients intravenously at 3 mg/kg every 2 weeks. Findings of the study overall: Compared with healthy donors, newly diagnosed patients reportedly showed lower baseline TCR diversity. Any patient who commenced nivolumab under 1 year after ASCT was excluded.

J lost 8 bases, V lost 5 bases, and 7 bases had no gene match. The CDR3 runs 13 residues. Germline V gene data show CDR1 as SEHNR and CDR2 as FQNEAQ (reference sequence). TCRdb keeps only in-frame clones here, not all; method: immunoSEQ multiplex PCR. The table lists roughly 18,000 clones, roughly three quarters of them singletons. This clone was seen a handful of times. The antigen is undetermined. Time point indicated: cycle 4 day 1 (C4D1), after 6 weeks of nivolumab. All the patients suffered relapse after autologous stem cell transplantation, and brentuximab vedotin exposure differed. Researchers used magnetic negative selection to pull out pure CD4+ T cells from thawed PBMCs.

The chain employs TRBV7-9 and TRBJ1-2; 8 nucleotides align to TRBD1. The sequence came from a human donor with classical Hodgkin lymphoma. Sequences were derived from CD4+ T cells from blood, sampled before the fourth cycle of nivolumab. CDR3 in DNA: TGTGCCAGCAGCCCTATGGACAGGGTCGGCTACACCTTC. The encoded protein is CASSPMDRVGYTF.